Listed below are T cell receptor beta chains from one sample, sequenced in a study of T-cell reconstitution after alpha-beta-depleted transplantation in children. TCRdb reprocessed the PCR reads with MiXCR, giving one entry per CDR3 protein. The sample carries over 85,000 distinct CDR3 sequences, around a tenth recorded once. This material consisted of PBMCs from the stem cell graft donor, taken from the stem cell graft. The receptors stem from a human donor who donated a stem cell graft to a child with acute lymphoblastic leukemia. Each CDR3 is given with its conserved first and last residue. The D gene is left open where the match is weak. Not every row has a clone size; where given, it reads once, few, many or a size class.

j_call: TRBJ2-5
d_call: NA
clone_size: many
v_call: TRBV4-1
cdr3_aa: CASSQEQGGISRYF
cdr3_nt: TGCGCCAGCAGCCAAGAACAAGGGGGGATTTCCCGGTACTTC

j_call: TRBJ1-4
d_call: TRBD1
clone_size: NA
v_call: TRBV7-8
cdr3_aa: CASSVTGGNEKLFF
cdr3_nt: TGTGCCAGCAGCGTGACAGGGGGTAATGAAAAACTGTTTTTT

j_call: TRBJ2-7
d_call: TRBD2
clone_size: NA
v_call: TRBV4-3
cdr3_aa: CASSVGSGRYEQYF
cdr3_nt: TGCGCCAGCAGCGTGGGTAGCGGGAGATACGAGCAGTACTTC

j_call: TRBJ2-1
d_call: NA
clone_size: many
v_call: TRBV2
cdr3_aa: CASSGQTVSYNEQFF
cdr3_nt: TGTGCCAGCAGTGGTCAGACGGTGTCCTACAATGAGCAGTTCTTC

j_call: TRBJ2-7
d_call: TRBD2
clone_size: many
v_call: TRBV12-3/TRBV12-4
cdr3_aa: CASRGLAGGYEQYF
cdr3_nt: TGTGCCAGCAGGGGACTAGCGGGAGGCTACGAGCAGTACTTC

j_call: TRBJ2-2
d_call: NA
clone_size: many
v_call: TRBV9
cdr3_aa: CASSVSGGTGELFF
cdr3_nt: TGTGCCAGCAGCGTATCCGGGGGAACCGGGGAGCTGTTTTTT

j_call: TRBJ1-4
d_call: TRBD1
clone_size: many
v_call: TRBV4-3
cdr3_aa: CASSPGTGSNEKLFF
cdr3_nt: TGCGCCAGCAGCCCTGGGACAGGGAGTAATGAAAAACTGTTTTTT

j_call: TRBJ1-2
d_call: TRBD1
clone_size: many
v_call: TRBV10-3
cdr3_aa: CAIRAGGDYGYTF
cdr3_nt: TGTGCCATCAGGGCAGGGGGGGACTATGGCTACACCTTC

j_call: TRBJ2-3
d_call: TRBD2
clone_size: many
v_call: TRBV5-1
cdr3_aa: CASRESGGSTDTQYF
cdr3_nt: TGCGCCAGCAGGGAGAGCGGGGGAAGCACAGATACGCAGTATTTT

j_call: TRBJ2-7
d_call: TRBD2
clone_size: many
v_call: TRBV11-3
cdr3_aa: CASSLGAGPYEQYF
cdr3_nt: TGTGCCAGCAGCTTAGGAGCGGGACCCTACGAGCAGTACTTC

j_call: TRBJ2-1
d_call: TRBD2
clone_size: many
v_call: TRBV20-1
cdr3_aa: CSASRLAGGHNEQFF
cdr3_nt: TGCAGTGCTAGTCGACTAGCGGGAGGTCACAATGAGCAGTTCTTC

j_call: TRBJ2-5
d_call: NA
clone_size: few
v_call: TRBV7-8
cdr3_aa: CASSFRLGAQETQYF
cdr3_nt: TGTGCCAGCAGCTTTCGATTGGGTGCCCAAGAGACCCAGTACTTC

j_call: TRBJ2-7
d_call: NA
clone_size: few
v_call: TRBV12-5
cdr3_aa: CASGLVTSSDRAWEQYF
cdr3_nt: TGTGCTAGTGGTTTGGTTACGTCCAGCGACAGAGCGTGGGAGCAGTACTTC

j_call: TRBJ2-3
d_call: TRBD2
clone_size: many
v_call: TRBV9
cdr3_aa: CASSPLGGVTDTQYF
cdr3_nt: TGTGCCAGCAGCCCCCTCGGGGGGGTCACAGATACGCAGTATTTT

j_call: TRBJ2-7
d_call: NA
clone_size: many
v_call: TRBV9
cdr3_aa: CASSAHHGGREQYF
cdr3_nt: TGTGCCAGCAGCGCCCATCATGGGGGGCGTGAGCAGTACTTC

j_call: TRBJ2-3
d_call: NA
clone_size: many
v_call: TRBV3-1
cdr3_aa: CASSQDLRSTDTQYF
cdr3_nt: TGTGCCAGCAGCCAAGACCTGCGGAGCACAGATACGCAGTATTTT

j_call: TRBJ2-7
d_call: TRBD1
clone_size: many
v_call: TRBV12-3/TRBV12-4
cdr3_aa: CASSSPGQGAIYEQYF
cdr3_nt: TGTGCCAGCAGTTCCCCGGGACAGGGGGCAATTTACGAGCAGTACTTC

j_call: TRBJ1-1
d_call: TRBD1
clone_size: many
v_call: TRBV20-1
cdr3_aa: CSARGRGTVFMNTEAFF
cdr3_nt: TGCAGTGCTAGGGGACGTGGGACAGTATTTATGAACACTGAAGCTTTCTTT

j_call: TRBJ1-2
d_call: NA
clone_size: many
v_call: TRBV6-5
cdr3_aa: CASSYGAGARYGYTF
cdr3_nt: TGTGCCAGCAGTTACGGGGCAGGGGCCCGCTATGGCTACACCTTC

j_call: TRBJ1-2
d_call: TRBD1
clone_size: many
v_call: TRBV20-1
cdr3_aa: CSAETDRSYGYTF
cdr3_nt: TGCAGTGCGGAAACGGACAGGAGCTATGGCTACACCTTC

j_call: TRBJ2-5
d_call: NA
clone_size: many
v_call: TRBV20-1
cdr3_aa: CSARRARGSQETQYF
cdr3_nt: TGCAGTGCTAGAAGAGCCAGGGGCAGCCAAGAGACCCAGTACTTC

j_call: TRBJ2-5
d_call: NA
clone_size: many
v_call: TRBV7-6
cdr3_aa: CASSLVAQETQYF
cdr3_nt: TGTGCCAGCAGCTTAGTAGCCCAAGAGACCCAGTACTTC

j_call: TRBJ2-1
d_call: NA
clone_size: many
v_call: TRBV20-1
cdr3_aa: CSANRAAEQFF
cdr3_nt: TGCAGTGCTAACCGCGCGGCTGAGCAGTTCTTC

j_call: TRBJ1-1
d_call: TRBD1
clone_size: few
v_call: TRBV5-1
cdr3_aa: CASSPQGVQMNTEAFF
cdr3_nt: TGCGCCAGCAGCCCACAGGGGGTACAGATGAACACTGAAGCTTTCTTT

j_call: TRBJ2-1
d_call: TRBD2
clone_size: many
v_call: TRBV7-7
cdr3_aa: CASSSASGSTEQFF
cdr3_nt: TGTGCCAGCAGCTCGGCTAGCGGGAGCACTGAGCAGTTCTTC

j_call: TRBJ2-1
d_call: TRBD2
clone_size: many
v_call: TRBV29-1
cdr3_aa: CSVSGRGHNEQFF
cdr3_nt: TGCAGCGTAAGCGGGAGGGGGCACAATGAGCAGTTCTTC

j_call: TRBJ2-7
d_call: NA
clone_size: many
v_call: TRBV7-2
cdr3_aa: CAIGGTGSPYEQYF
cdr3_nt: TGTGCCATCGGGGGGACAGGATCTCCCTACGAGCAGTACTTC

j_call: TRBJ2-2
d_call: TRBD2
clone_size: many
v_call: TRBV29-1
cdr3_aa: CSVLAGANTGELFF
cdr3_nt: TGCAGCGTCCTAGCGGGAGCGAACACCGGGGAGCTGTTTTTT

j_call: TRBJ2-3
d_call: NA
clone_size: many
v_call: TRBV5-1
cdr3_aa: CASSFGVTDTQYF
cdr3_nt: TGCGCCAGCAGCTTCGGTGTAACAGATACGCAGTATTTT

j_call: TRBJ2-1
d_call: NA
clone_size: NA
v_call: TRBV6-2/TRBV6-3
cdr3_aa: CASSSSWGYNEQFF
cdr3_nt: TGTGCCAGCAGTTCCTCCTGGGGCTACAATGAGCAGTTCTTC

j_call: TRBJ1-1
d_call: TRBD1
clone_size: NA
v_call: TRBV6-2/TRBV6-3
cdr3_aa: CASSYLPGQGGGTEAFF
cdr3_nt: TGTGCCAGCAGTTACTTACCGGGGCAGGGGGGCGGCACTGAAGCTTTCTTT

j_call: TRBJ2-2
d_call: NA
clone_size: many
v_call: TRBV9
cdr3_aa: CASSPSAAGELFF
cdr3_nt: TGTGCCAGCAGCCCGAGTGCGGCCGGGGAGCTGTTTTTT

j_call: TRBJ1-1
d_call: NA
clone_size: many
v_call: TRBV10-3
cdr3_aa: CAISARNTEAFF
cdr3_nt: TGTGCCATCAGCGCCCGAAACACTGAAGCTTTCTTT

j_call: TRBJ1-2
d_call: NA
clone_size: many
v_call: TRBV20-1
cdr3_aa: CSATGTQGPRGDGYTF
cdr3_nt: TGCAGTGCTACCGGGACACAAGGCCCCCGGGGAGATGGCTACACCTTC

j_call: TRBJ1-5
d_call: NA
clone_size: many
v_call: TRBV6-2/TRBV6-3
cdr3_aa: CASSYMSGEGNQPQHF
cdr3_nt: TGTGCCAGCAGTTATATGTCAGGGGAGGGCAATCAGCCCCAGCATTTT

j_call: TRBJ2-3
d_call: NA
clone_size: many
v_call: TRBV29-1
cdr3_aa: CSGAYTDTQYF
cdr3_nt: TGCAGCGGAGCTTACACAGATACGCAGTATTTT

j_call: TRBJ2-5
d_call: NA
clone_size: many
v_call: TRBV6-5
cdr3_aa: CASSYAGRRNQETQYF
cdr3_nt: TGTGCCAGCAGTTACGCCGGACGGAGGAACCAAGAGACCCAGTACTTC

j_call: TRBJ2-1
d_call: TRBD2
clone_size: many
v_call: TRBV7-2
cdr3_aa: CASSVRLGLAGEEQFF
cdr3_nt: TGTGCCAGCAGCGTAAGATTGGGGCTAGCGGGAGAGGAGCAGTTCTTC

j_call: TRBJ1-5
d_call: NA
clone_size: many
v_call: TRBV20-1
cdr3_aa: CSARDQQGRNQPQHF
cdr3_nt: TGCAGTGCTAGAGATCAGCAGGGGCGGAATCAGCCCCAGCATTTT

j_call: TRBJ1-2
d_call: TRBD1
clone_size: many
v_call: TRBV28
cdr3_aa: CASSPAPGQGSYGYTF
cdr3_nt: TGTGCCAGCAGTCCCGCCCCGGGACAGGGGAGCTATGGCTACACCTTC

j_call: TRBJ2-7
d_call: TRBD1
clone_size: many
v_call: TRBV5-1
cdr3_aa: CASSPAGTGPKEQYF
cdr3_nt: TGCGCCAGCAGCCCAGCCGGGACAGGTCCGAAGGAGCAGTACTTC

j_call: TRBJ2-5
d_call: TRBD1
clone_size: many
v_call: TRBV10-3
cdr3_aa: CATQGAVGETQYF
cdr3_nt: TGTGCCACCCAGGGGGCAGTTGGGGAGACCCAGTACTTC

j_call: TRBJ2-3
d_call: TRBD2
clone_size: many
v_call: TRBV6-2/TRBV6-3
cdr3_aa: CASSYPLAGDLDTQYF
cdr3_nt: TGTGCCAGCAGTTACCCCCTAGCGGGAGATCTAGATACGCAGTATTTT

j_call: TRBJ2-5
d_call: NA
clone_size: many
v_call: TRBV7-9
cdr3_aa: CASSRREIGETQYF
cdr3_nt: TGTGCCAGCAGCCGGAGGGAGATTGGAGAGACCCAGTACTTC

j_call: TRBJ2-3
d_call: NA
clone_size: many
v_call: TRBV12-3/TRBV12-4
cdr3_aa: CASTTGVTDTQYF
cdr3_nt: TGTGCCAGCACCACGGGGGTCACAGATACGCAGTATTTT

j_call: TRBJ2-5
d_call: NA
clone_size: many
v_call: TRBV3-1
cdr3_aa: CASSPTTGRETQYF
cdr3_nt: TGTGCCAGCAGCCCTACGACAGGCCGGGAGACCCAGTACTTC

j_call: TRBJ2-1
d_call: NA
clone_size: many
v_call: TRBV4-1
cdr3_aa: CASSQKGGDSYYNEQFF
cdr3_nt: TGCGCCAGCAGCCAAAAGGGGGGAGACAGCTACTACAATGAGCAGTTCTTC

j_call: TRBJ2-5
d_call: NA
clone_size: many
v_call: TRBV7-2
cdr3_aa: CASLRGFQETQYF
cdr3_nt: TGTGCCAGCCTCCGGGGGTTCCAAGAGACCCAGTACTTC

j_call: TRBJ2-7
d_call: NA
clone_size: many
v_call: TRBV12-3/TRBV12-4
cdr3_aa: CASSLVGGFYEQYF
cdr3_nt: TGTGCCAGCAGTTTAGTCGGGGGCTTCTACGAGCAGTACTTC

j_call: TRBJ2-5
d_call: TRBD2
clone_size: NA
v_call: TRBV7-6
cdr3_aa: CASSTEGLAVGETQYF
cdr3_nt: TGTGCCAGCAGCACGGAGGGACTAGCGGTCGGGGAGACCCAGTACTTC

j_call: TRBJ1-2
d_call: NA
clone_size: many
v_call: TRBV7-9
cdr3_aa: CASSLVSPSGYGYTF
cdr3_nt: TGTGCCAGCAGCTTAGTATCCCCCTCGGGCTATGGCTACACCTTC

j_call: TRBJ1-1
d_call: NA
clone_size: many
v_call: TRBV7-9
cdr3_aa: CASSPRGLGNTEAFF
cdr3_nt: TGTGCCAGCAGCCCCCGGGGGCTGGGAAACACTGAAGCTTTCTTT

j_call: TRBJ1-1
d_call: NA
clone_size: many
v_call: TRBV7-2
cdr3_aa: CASSLSGIEAFF
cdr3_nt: TGTGCCAGCAGCTTGAGTGGGATTGAAGCTTTCTTT

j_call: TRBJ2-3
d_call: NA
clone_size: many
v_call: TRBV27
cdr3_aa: CASSSAGPRGDTQYF
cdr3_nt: TGTGCCAGCAGTTCGGCGGGTCCTCGCGGAGATACGCAGTATTTT

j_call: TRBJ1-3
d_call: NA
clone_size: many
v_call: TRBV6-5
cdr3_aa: CASSYWAGTGGSGNTIYF
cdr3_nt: TGTGCCAGCAGTTACTGGGCGGGAACGGGGGGCTCTGGAAACACCATATATTTT

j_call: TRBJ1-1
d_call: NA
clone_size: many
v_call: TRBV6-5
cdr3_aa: CASSYHRKSFEAFF
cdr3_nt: TGTGCCAGCAGTTACCATCGTAAGTCCTTCGAAGCTTTCTTT

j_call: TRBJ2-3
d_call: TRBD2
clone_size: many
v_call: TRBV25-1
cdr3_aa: CASSDSSGFSTDTQYF
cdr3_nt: TGTGCCAGCAGTGACTCTAGCGGGTTTAGCACAGATACGCAGTATTTT

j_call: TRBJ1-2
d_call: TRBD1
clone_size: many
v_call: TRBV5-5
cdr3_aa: CASSLSWTGINGYTF
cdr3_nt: TGTGCCAGCAGCTTGTCTTGGACAGGGATAAATGGCTACACCTTC

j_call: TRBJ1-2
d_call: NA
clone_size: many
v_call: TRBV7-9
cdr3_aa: CASSLARDGDSGYTF
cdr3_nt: TGTGCCAGCAGCTTAGCCAGGGACGGCGATAGTGGCTACACCTTC